The 14 T cell receptor beta chains reported below all come from one sample, sequenced in a study of blood T cell repertoires in COVID-19. Method: immunoSEQ multiplex PCR; TCRdb's copy keeps in-frame clones and lacks some. The data show about 240,000 clones, 85% to 90% seen once. Sample: peripheral blood. These receptors came from a man aged 55 to 70 with acute or convalescent COVID-19.

V usage is TRBV19 and J usage is TRBJ1-5; 7 nucleotides match TRBD1. CDR3 length: 16 residues. Germline V gene sequence: CDR1 LNHDA, CDR2 SQIVND (reference sequence). Trimming at V came to 3 bases and at J to 0 bases, leaving 5 bases not matched to a gene. The CDR3 DNA reads as TGTGCCAGTAGTATCTACAGGGGTTATAGCAATCAGCCCCAGCATTTT. Protein sequence: CASSIYRGYSNQPQHF.

The chain employs TRBV4-3 and TRBJ1-3; D remains unclear. This CDR3 is built from 18 residues. Between the trimmed V and J ends, which lost 0 bases and 0 bases, there was a span of 15 bases. Germline V gives CDR1 LGHNA, CDR2 YSLEER. CDR3 coding DNA: TGCGCCAGCAGCCAAGATCTGGAGGCCCTACTCTCTGGAAACACCATATATTTT. Amino acid sequence: CASSQDLEALLSGNTIYF.

The V gene is TRBV24-1, the J gene TRBJ1-5, with a possible D match to TRBD1 (6 bases). The germline V and J ends were trimmed by 10 bases and 3 bases, with 15 bases remaining between them. This CDR3 region has 14 residues. Germline CDR1 and CDR2: KGHDR and SFDVKD. CDR3 residues: CATGSGQNNQPQHF. The CDR3 DNA reads as TGTGCCACAGGTTCCGGACAGAACAATCAGCCCCAGCATTTT.

The chain carries TRBV9 and TRBJ2-5, with 9 nucleotides matching TRBD2. CDR3 length equals 16 residues. CDR1 SGDLS and CDR2 YYNGEE come from the germline V gene. The ends lost 3 bases at V and 5 bases at J; junction bases unmatched: 11. The CDR3, as DNA: TGTGCCAGCAGCGCCCGCGGGAGGGCCACTGTGGAGACCCAGTACTTC. This encodes CASSARGRATVETQYF.

The chain couples TRBV14 to TRBJ2-1; TRBD2 aligns across 8 bases. Germline loops: CDR1 SGHDN, CDR2 FVKESK. The CDR3 totals 17 residues. With V trimmed by 4 bases and J by 4 bases, 12 bases remained unmatched. The CDR3 is CASSPFPPAGGYNEQFF. For the CDR3, the DNA is TGTGCCAGCAGCCCCTTTCCCCCGGCGGGAGGATACAATGAGCAGTTCTTC.

The V call is TRBV30, the J call TRBJ1-2; perhaps TRBD1 as D (5 bases). The CDR3 totals 14 residues. Germline CDR1 is GTSNPN and CDR2 is SVGIG (reference sequence). Trimming removed 2 bases from V and 5 bases from J, with 15 bases in between. The CDR3 DNA reads TGTGCCTGGAGTTCGGGGGAAGCAGGATATGGCTACACCTTC. It yields the protein CAWSSGEAGYGYTF.

The chain links TRBV19 to TRBJ2-1; 8 nucleotides align to TRBD1. V was clipped by 3 bases and J by 1 base; unmatched bases: 14. The germline gives CDR1 LNHDA, CDR2 SQIVND (reference sequence). This CDR3 comprises 19 residues. In nucleotides, the CDR3 is TGTGCCAGTAGTATCCTCGCAGCTAGGACAGGGCCTTCCTACAATGAGCAGTTCTTC. Residues: CASSILAARTGPSYNEQFF.

The chain employs TRBV3-1 (or the pseudogene TRBV3-2) and TRBJ2-3, with 7 positions matching TRBD1. This CDR3 is 16 amino acids long. The germline V gene has CDR1 LGHDT and CDR2 YNNKEL (reference sequence). V shed 4 bases, J shed 6 bases, and the junction held 13 bases outside the gene matches. CDR3 bases: TGTGCCAGCAGCCTGCCGGGAAGGGGGCCTCGGGATACGCAGTATTTT. Protein sequence: CASSLPGRGPRDTQYF.

The chain combines TRBV12-3 or TRBV12-4 with TRBJ2-7; D might be TRBD1 (5 bases). There are 13 residues in the CDR3. V gave up 5 bases and J gave up 5 bases, with 13 bases separating them. CDR3 amino acids: CASSTQALDEQYF. Written as DNA, the CDR3 is TGTGCCAGCAGTACACAGGCTCTGGACGAGCAGTACTTC.

Only one count was recorded for this clone. V usage is TRBV4-3 and J usage is TRBJ1-5, with a tentative D call TRBD1 (6 bases). The CDR3 is 15 residues long. V lost 0 bases to trimming and J lost 3 bases, with 9 bases between them. Germline CDR1 and CDR2: LGHNA and YSLEER. The CDR3 DNA follows: TGCGCCAGCAGCCAAGATCGGACAGCCAATCAGCCCCAGCATTTT. It codes for CASSQDRTANQPQHF.

The chain carries TRBV7-6 and TRBJ2-1, with TRBD1 matching over 8 bases. This CDR3 comprises 15 residues. After removal of 4 bases from V and 0 bases from J, the junction contained 2 bases not matched to a gene. Germline V lookup: CDR1 SGHVS, CDR2 FNYEAQ. The DNA for the CDR3 is TGTGCCAGCAGCTCCACAGGGGGCTCCTACAATGAGCAGTTCTTC. Translating gives CASSSTGGSYNEQFF.

V and J are TRBV19 and TRBJ2-3, with TRBD2 matching over 10 bases. With V trimmed by 11 bases and J by 5 bases, 4 bases remained unmatched. The CDR3 contains 12 residues. Germline lookup yields CDR1 LNHDA and CDR2 SQIVND (reference sequence). The CDR3 here is CAVGLAEDTQYF. CDR3 bases: TGTGCCGTCGGACTAGCGGAAGATACGCAGTATTTT.

The rearrangement links TRBV20-1 to TRBJ2-1; D unresolved. The ends were cut back, 3 bases at V and 5 bases at J, with 8 bases in the middle. Germline V gene sequence: CDR1 DFQATT, CDR2 SNEGSKA (reference sequence). The CDR3 extends over 12 amino acids. In nucleotides, the CDR3 is TGCAGTGCTAGTGTACTACACAATGAGCAGTTCTTC. This gives the protein CSASVLHNEQFF.

The chain recombines TRBV7-2 with TRBJ1-4; D unclear. Germline CDR1 reads SGHTA; CDR2 reads FQGNSA. The CDR3 has 15 amino acids. V gave up 1 base and J gave up 0 bases, with 6 bases separating them. The CDR3 coding sequence is TGTGCCAGCAGCTTAGTGTCATCAACTAATGAAAAACTGTTTTTT. This sequence encodes CASSLVSSTNEKLFF.